This is a list of T cell receptor beta chains from one sample in a study of response to subunit inactivated influenza vaccine. TCRdb re-called the RT-PCR reads with MiXCR, one entry per CDR3 protein. The top ten hold 10% of the sample, which has approximately 310,000 distinct CDR3 sequences, about a fifth seen once. Here the sequenced sample was PBMCs from blood, taken 21 months after vaccination. The receptors derive from a man between 45 and 75 years old who received an inactivated influenza vaccine. CDR3s include the opening cysteine and the closing phenylalanine or tryptophan. The D gene is left open where the match is weak. Size values are once, few and many counts, or a class for expanded clones, and some rows have none.

j_call,v_call,d_call,clone_size,cdr3_nt,cdr3_aa
TRBJ2-5,TRBV15,NA,many,TGTGCCACCAGCCGTGACCGAGGGTTGGCGAGTCAAGAGACCCAGTACTTC,CATSRDRGLASQETQYF
TRBJ2-3,TRBV9,TRBD2,NA,TGTGCCAGCAGCGGAGGGACTAGCGGGAGTACAGATACGCAGTATTTT,CASSGGTSGSTDTQYF
TRBJ2-1,TRBV4-2,TRBD2,NA,TGTGCCAGCAGCCAAGATCTGGGAGGGGCTTCCTACAATGAGCAGTTCTTC,CASSQDLGGASYNEQFF
TRBJ2-2,TRBV9,TRBD2,NA,TGTGCCAGCAGCGCCCCGGGACTAGCGGCTACCGGGGAGCTGTTTTTT,CASSAPGLAATGELFF
TRBJ2-1,TRBV20-1,NA,NA,TGCAGTGCTATCAAAGACAGCGTCTCCTACAATGAGCAGTTCTTC,CSAIKDSVSYNEQFF
TRBJ2-3,TRBV4-3,NA,NA,TGCGCCAGCAGCCAAGATGACTCATCCACAGATACGCAGTATTTT,CASSQDDSSTDTQYF
TRBJ1-5,TRBV7-9,NA,few,TGTGCCAGCAGCTCCTCCCTGTGGGGCGATAGCAATCAGCCCCAGCATTTT,CASSSSLWGDSNQPQHF
TRBJ2-1,TRBV21-1,NA,once,TGTGCCAGCAGCAAAGCGCTCTGTTACAATGAGCAGTTCTTC,CASSKALCYNEQFF
TRBJ2-3,TRBV29-1,NA,few,TGCAGCGTCCCCGACTGGCGCCGGGGGAAGCAGTATTTT,CSVPDWRRGKQYF
TRBJ1-4,TRBV4-1,NA,NA,TGCGCCAGCAGCCAGCAGGGGATGGCTAATGAAAAACTGTTTTTT,CASSQQGMANEKLFF
TRBJ1-4,TRBV7-9,NA,NA,TGTGCCATACAGCAGGGGACTAATGAAAAACTGTTTTTT,CAIQQGTNEKLFF
TRBJ2-5,TRBV6-6,TRBD2,NA,TGTGCCAGCAGTCACGGGGGGGCCGGGGCCCAGTACTTC,CASSHGGAGAQYF
TRBJ2-3,TRBV5-4,TRBD2,NA,TGTGCCAGCAGCTTATCATCCGGGAGGGTAGCAGATACGCAGTATTTT,CASSLSSGRVADTQYF
TRBJ1-6,TRBV5-6,NA,NA,TGTGCCAGCAGCTCTGCCCAGGACGGTTCACCCCTCCACTTT,CASSSAQDGSPLHF
TRBJ2-4,TRBV19,NA,NA,TGTGCCAGTGGGGGGATGGAAAACATTCAGTACTTC,CASGGMENIQYF
TRBJ2-5,TRBV5-1,NA,NA,TGCGCCAGCAGCTCCCGAAGGGGGCAAGAGACCCAGTACTTC,CASSSRRGQETQYF
TRBJ1-2,TRBV6-2/TRBV6-3,NA,many,TGTGCCAGCAGTTACCGGGAGACTAACTATGGCTACACCTTC,CASSYRETNYGYTF
TRBJ2-2,TRBV12-3/TRBV12-4,TRBD2,NA,TGTGCCAGCAGCCTCACCCTAGCGGGAACCGGGGAGCTGTTTTTT,CASSLTLAGTGELFF
TRBJ1-3,TRBV20-1,TRBD1,NA,TGCAGTGCTAGAGATTCCGACAGGGGTTCGGGAAACACCATATATTTT,CSARDSDRGSGNTIYF
TRBJ2-7,TRBV5-1,NA,few,TGCGCCAGCAGCCAAACCGGGCCAGGAGTCTACGAGCAGTACTTC,CASSQTGPGVYEQYF
TRBJ2-2,TRBV5-1,NA,NA,TGCGCCAGCAGCTTGGGGACGGGGAATCGTGACACCGGGGAGCTGTTTTTT,CASSLGTGNRDTGELFF
TRBJ2-7,TRBV10-3,NA,few,TGTGCCATCAGTATGGACAGATTTTACGAGCAGTACTTC,CAISMDRFYEQYF
TRBJ1-5,TRBV7-2,TRBD1,few,TGTGCCAGCAGCGAAACAGGGGGCAAACAGCCCCAGCATTTT,CASSETGGKQPQHF
TRBJ2-1,TRBV6-4,NA,many,TGTGCCAGCAGTGACAGCTCCTACAATGAGCAGTTCTTC,CASSDSSYNEQFF
TRBJ2-6,TRBV12-3/TRBV12-4,NA,NA,TGTGCCAGCAGTCCCCATTCTGGGGCCAACGTCCTGACTTTC,CASSPHSGANVLTF
TRBJ1-1,TRBV9,NA,NA,TGTGCCAGCAGCGTAGGTTTTGGGAGAGGGAACACTGAAGCTTTCTTT,CASSVGFGRGNTEAFF
TRBJ2-7,TRBV14,NA,few,TGTGCCAGCAGCCAAGCTGTAAGGGGCGAGCAGTACTTC,CASSQAVRGEQYF
TRBJ2-1,TRBV28,TRBD2,NA,TGTGCCAGCATTCCAGGTGGGGGGGTCAACAATGAGCAGTTCTTC,CASIPGGGVNNEQFF
TRBJ1-5,TRBV6-1,TRBD1,NA,TGTGCCAGCAGTGGATGGGACAGGGGGAATCAGCCCCAGCATTTT,CASSGWDRGNQPQHF
TRBJ1-2,TRBV7-2,TRBD1,NA,TGTGCCAGCAGCTTAGGGGACAGGGTAAATGGCTACACCTTC,CASSLGDRVNGYTF
TRBJ2-3,TRBV24-1,TRBD2,NA,TGTGCCACCGGACTAGCGGGAGTGGGGGATACGCAGTATTTT,CATGLAGVGDTQYF
TRBJ1-2,TRBV9,NA,few,TGTGCCAGCAGCCCGGACATCGCCTATGGCTACACCTTC,CASSPDIAYGYTF
TRBJ1-1,TRBV7-9,TRBD1,NA,TGTGCCAGCAGTTCCAGGGGGCTGAACAATGAAGCTTTCTTT,CASSSRGLNNEAFF
TRBJ2-1,TRBV5-6,NA,few,TGTGCCAGCAGCTTTTTTTGGGGGCCGTACAATGAGCAGTTCTTC,CASSFFWGPYNEQFF
TRBJ1-1,TRBV29-1,NA,NA,TGCAGCGTTGCCGACACCCTGAACACTGAAGCTTTCTTT,CSVADTLNTEAFF
TRBJ1-5,TRBV20-1,NA,NA,TGCAGTGCTAGACGGCAGGGTGGGAATCAGCCCCAGCATTTT,CSARRQGGNQPQHF
TRBJ2-1,TRBV12-3/TRBV12-4,NA,few,TGTGCCAGCAGTTTAGGGGATTACAATGAGCAGTTCTTC,CASSLGDYNEQFF
TRBJ1-2,TRBV7-2,TRBD1,few,TGTGCCAGCAGCCCGACAGGGGGGAACTATGGCTACACCTTC,CASSPTGGNYGYTF
TRBJ1-5,TRBV5-1,TRBD1,many,TGCGCCAGCAGCCCTGGGACAGGGAGGCAGCCCCAGCATTTT,CASSPGTGRQPQHF
TRBJ1-4,TRBV10-3,NA,NA,TGTGCCATCGGGGGGAATGAAAAACTGTTTTTT,CAIGGNEKLFF
TRBJ1-5,TRBV20-1,NA,NA,TGCAGTGCTAATCGTGGGGGGGGCAATCAGCCCCAGCATTTT,CSANRGGGNQPQHF
TRBJ2-2,TRBV6-2/TRBV6-3,TRBD2,once,TGTGCCAGCAGTTGGGGAGGGCTACAGAACACCGGGGAGCTGTTTTTT,CASSWGGLQNTGELFF
TRBJ2-3,TRBV5-1,NA,NA,TGCGCCAGCAGTAGCGAGACTAGCACAGATACGCAGTATTTT,CASSSETSTDTQYF
TRBJ1-5,TRBV21-1,NA,few,TGTGCCAGCAACGTCAACGGGGGTCATCAGCCCCAGCATTTT,CASNVNGGHQPQHF
TRBJ2-7,TRBV4-3,NA,NA,TGCGCCAGCAGCCAAGATATTGGGGGAGAACTTCCCTACGAGCAGTACTTC,CASSQDIGGELPYEQYF
TRBJ1-5,TRBV4-2,NA,many,TGTGCCAGCAGCTTTACAGGGTCCAATCAGCCCCAGCATTTT,CASSFTGSNQPQHF
TRBJ2-3,TRBV7-9,NA,few,TGTGCCAGCAGCCAGCGATTCGGTCAGGCAGATACGCAGTATTTT,CASSQRFGQADTQYF
TRBJ2-3,TRBV3-1,TRBD2,NA,TGTGCCAGCAGCCAAGATGCCAGGGGAGCGGGAGGAGGAGATACGCAGTATTTT,CASSQDARGAGGGDTQYF
TRBJ1-2,TRBV12-3/TRBV12-4,TRBD1,NA,TGTGCCAGCAGTGGTCGACAGGGCGACTATGGCTACACCTTC,CASSGRQGDYGYTF
TRBJ1-2,TRBV20-1,NA,NA,TGCAGTGTCAGGGATGGCAGGGAATATGGCTACACCTTC,CSVRDGREYGYTF
TRBJ2-3,TRBV20-1,TRBD2,many,TGCAGTGCTAGAGAATTAGTGCTAGCGGCCACAGATACGCAGTATTTT,CSARELVLAATDTQYF
TRBJ2-3,TRBV4-1,NA,NA,TGCGCCAGCACCTCTTGGGCTAGCCCCACAGATACGCAGTATTTT,CASTSWASPTDTQYF
TRBJ2-1,TRBV5-6,TRBD1,NA,TGTGCCAGCACCTTGACAGGGATGAAGGGTAATGAGCAGTTCTTC,CASTLTGMKGNEQFF
TRBJ2-1,TRBV6-5,TRBD2,NA,TGTGCCAGCAGTCACGGGACTAGCAATGAGCAGTTCTTC,CASSHGTSNEQFF